One sample yielded the 21 T cell receptor beta chains listed below, sequenced in a study of blood T cells in healthy people across ages. Combining a sample-barcoded 5' primer with a J-beta primer mix, a second PCR ran for 7 to 11 cycles. TCRdb re-called the 5' RACE reads with MiXCR, one entry per CDR3 protein. The sample lists 600,000 or so distinct CDR3 sequences, under 30% occurring once. Specimen: blood. The receptors originated from a woman at least 80 years old in good health.

With respect to this clonotype: Compared with germline, one end of the junction differs, possibly owing to a read error. The chain uses TRBV5-1 and TRBJ1-2; possible D gene TRBD1, 5 bases. There are 16 residues in the CDR3. The germline gives CDR1 SGHRS, CDR2 YFSETQ. The CDR3 DNA reads as TGCGCCAGCAGCTCAGGGACGGGGGGTGGAGGGAATGGCCACACCTTC. This codes for CASSSGTGGGGNGHTF.

The V and J genes are TRBV19 and TRBJ2-1, with 10 nucleotides matching TRBD2. J gave up 7 bases and V 5 bases, and 8 bases lay outside the gene matches. CDR1 is LNHDA and CDR2 is SQIVND in the germline V gene (reference sequence). CDR3 length equals 15 residues. The CDR3 is CASSGASGSFNEQFF. CDR3 in DNA: TGTGCCAGTAGTGGGGCTAGCGGGAGTTTTAATGAGCAGTTCTTC.

This clonotype has a count of ten or more. The rearrangement joins TRBV4-1 to TRBJ2-1; 10 nucleotides agree with TRBD1. V was clipped by 3 bases and J by 5 bases; unmatched bases: 4. CDR3 length: 15 residues. Germline V gene lookup returns CDR1 MGHRA and CDR2 YSYEKL. CDR3 nucleotides: TGCGCCAGCAGCCATCCGGGACAGGGGAACAATGAGCAGTTCTTC. Residues: CASSHPGQGNNEQFF.

V usage is TRBV5-6 and J usage is TRBJ1-2; D call uncertain. The germline gives CDR1 SGHDT, CDR2 YYEEEE. This CDR3 contains 15 residues. V was shortened by 2 bases and J by 2 bases, with 13 bases between the two germline ends. CDR3 protein: CASSFRALGNYGYTF. As DNA, the CDR3 is TGTGCCAGCAGCTTCCGGGCCCTAGGAAACTATGGCTACACCTTC.

This clonotype was recorded a few times. The J gene is TRBJ1-1, the V gene TRBV7-2, with 8 bases identical to TRBD1. Germline V gene lookup returns CDR1 SGHTA and CDR2 FQGNSA. This CDR3 region has 15 residues. The V and J ends lost 5 bases and 2 bases, in that order; junction bases with no gene match: 7. CDR3 amino acids: CASSPRTGSNTEAFF. The CDR3 DNA reads TGTGCCAGCAGCCCTCGGACAGGGTCAAACACTGAAGCTTTCTTT.

J is TRBJ1-1 and V is TRBV12-5; no definite D call. V was pared by 2 bases and J by 7 bases, with 11 bases between. The CDR3 has 13 residues. Germline values: CDR1 LGHNT, CDR2 FRNRAP. In DNA, the CDR3 is TGTGCTAGTGGTTTGTGGCTCAGGAGTGAAGCTTTCTTT. As protein: CASGLWLRSEAFF.

The table lists this clonotype with a few counts. The chain recombines TRBV30 with TRBJ1-5; no firm D call. Between the trimmed V and J ends, which lost 4 bases and 6 bases, there was a span of 13 bases. The CDR3 runs 13 residues. The V gene's germline CDR1 is GTSNPN and CDR2 SVGIG (reference sequence). CDR3 coding DNA: TGTGCCTGGACGCGAGGGTTGGGTCAGCCCCAGCATTTT. This codes for CAWTRGLGQPQHF. Looking up the rest from reference TRBV30 and TRBJ1-5 gives the full variable domain: SQTIHQWPATLVQPVGSPLSLECTVEGTSNPNLYWYRQAAGRGLQLLFYSVGIGQISSEVPQNLSASRPQDRQFILSSKKLLLSDSGFYLCAWTRGLGQPQHFGDGTRLSIL.

On this clonotype: With a much larger clone just one base away, this may be a read error. V usage is TRBV4-3 and J usage is TRBJ2-3, with a possible D match to TRBD2 (5 bases). Germline values: CDR1 LGHNA, CDR2 YSLEER. The CDR3 spans 15 residues. This CDR3 reads CASSQDAASTDAQYF. CDR3 in DNA: TGCGCCAGCAGCCAAGATGCGGCTAGCACAGATGCGCAGTATTTT.

This clonotype was seen many times. The CDR3 DNA reads TGTGCCAGCATCTCGCAGGGGAACACTGAAGCTTTCTTT. It encodes CASISQGNTEAFF. This chain joins TRBV7-9 and TRBJ1-1; a weak D match, TRBD1 (5 bases). CDR1 is SEHNR, CDR2 FQNEAQ, per germline (reference sequence). Trimming shortened V by 7 bases and J by 1 base, and 10 bases separated the two germline ends. This CDR3 contains 13 residues.

This clonotype occurred many times. A much larger clonotype is one base distant, so this may be a read error. The V gene is TRBV5-1, the J gene TRBJ2-1; possible D gene TRBD2, 6 bases. The tail of the sequence fits TRBJ2-7 better, so the J call may be wrong. The CDR3 is 14 amino acids. Germline values: CDR1 SGHRS, CDR2 YFSETQ. The CDR3, as DNA: TGCGCCAGCAGCCGCGGGGCCTCCTACAATGAGCAGTACTTC. This codes for CASSRGASYNEQYF.

This chain connects TRBV5-1 to TRBJ1-1; TRBD1 matches at 8 bases. The CDR3 covers 14 residues. Germline-derived CDR1 and CDR2 are SGHRS and YFSETQ. Trimming removed 0 bases from V and 3 bases from J; junction bases left unmatched: 1. DNA of the CDR3: TGCGCCAGCAGCTTGGTGACAGGGGACACTGAAGCTTTCTTT. Translation: CASSLVTGDTEAFF.

This clonotype was seen at least ten times. V and J are TRBV12-3 or TRBV12-4 and TRBJ2-1, with 9 bases that match TRBD2. With V trimmed by 3 bases and J by 2 bases, 5 bases remained unmatched. The CDR3 is 16 residues long. CDR3 DNA: TGTGCCAGCAGTTTCCGCGGGGGGGCAGCCTACAATGAGCAGTTCTTC. Its translation is CASSFRGGAAYNEQFF.

About this clonotype itself: The junction departs from germline at one end; a sequencing error may be responsible. The V call is TRBV4-1, the J call TRBJ1-5; D possibly corresponds to TRBD1 (6 bases). The CDR3 extends over 16 amino acids. The V gene's germline CDR1 is MGHRA and CDR2 YSYEKL. The CDR3 protein is CVSSHPSRGLGQPQHF. The CDR3, as DNA: TGCGTCAGCAGCCACCCGTCCCGGGGGCTAGGGCAGCCCCAGCATTTT.

The J gene is TRBJ1-4, the V gene TRBV14, with D unresolved. V lost 4 bases, J lost 2 bases, and 14 bases lay in between. The V gene's germline CDR1 is SGHDN and CDR2 FVKESK. The CDR3 sequence is 16 residues long. CDR3 coding DNA: TGTGCCAGCAGCCCCCTGCTAACGGACACTAATGAAAAACTGTTTTTT. It specifies CASSPLLTDTNEKLFF.

This chain links TRBV13 with TRBJ1-2; D ambiguous. CDR1 is PRHDT and CDR2 is FYEKMQ in the germline V gene (reference sequence). V gave up 0 bases and J gave up 0 bases, with 8 bases separating them. This CDR3 spans 15 amino acids. The CDR3 sequence: CASSLGTRANYGYTF. DNA of the CDR3: TGTGCCAGCAGCTTAGGCACAAGAGCTAACTATGGCTACACCTTC.

The table lists this clonotype with many counts. The rearrangement uses TRBV5-1 and TRBJ1-1, with a possible D match to TRBD1 (5 bases). The CDR3 is made up of 15 amino acids. V was shortened by 0 bases and J by 1 base, with 10 bases between the two germline ends. Per germline, CDR1 SGHRS and CDR2 YFSETQ. CDR3 coding DNA: TGCGCCAGCAGCTTGGCGGGACCGTCGAACACTGAAGCTTTCTTT. Translated, it gives CASSLAGPSNTEAFF.

The gene calls are TRBV5-1 and TRBJ2-1, with a tentative D call TRBD2 (5 bases). Trimming stripped 7 bases from V and 6 bases from J, with 14 bases between. This CDR3 region has 13 residues. Germline V gives CDR1 SGHRS, CDR2 YFSETQ. The CDR3, as DNA: TGCGCCAGCGGAATTAGCGCGGCCAATGAGCAGTTCTTC. Translation gives CASGISAANEQFF.

This clonotype was counted a single time. This sequence joins TRBV4-1 and TRBJ2-7, with no clear D. The J call is uncertain, as TRBJ2-5 better fits the DNA end. This CDR3 is built from 13 residues. Germline values: CDR1 MGHRA, CDR2 YSYEKL. CDR3 sequence: CASSLLIGETQYF. Here the CDR3 DNA reads TGCGCCAGCAGCCTCCTAATTGGGGAGACCCAGTACTTC.

This clonotype was recorded at least ten times. This sequence joins TRBV27 and TRBJ1-2, with TRBD1 identical over 7 bases. Trimming removed 3 bases from V and 2 bases from J; junction bases left unmatched: 3. Germline V gene data show CDR1 as MNHEY and CDR2 as SMNVEV (reference sequence). CDR3 length equals 14 residues. CDR3 sequence: CASSFRGPNYGYTF. The DNA of the CDR3 is TGTGCCAGCAGTTTTAGGGGGCCCAACTATGGCTACACCTTC.

In this sample, this clonotype turned up many times. This chain connects TRBV6-2 or TRBV6-3 to TRBJ2-7, with unresolved D. CDR3 length: 13 amino acids. The V end lost 2 bases, the J end lost 2 bases, and 7 bases lay between the germline ends. CDR1 MNHEY and CDR2 SVGEGT come from the germline V gene. Written as DNA, the CDR3 is TGTGCCAGCAGTTACGGCAGGCCCTACGAGCAGTACTTC. It specifies CASSYGRPYEQYF.

J is TRBJ2-7 and V is TRBV10-3; 7 nucleotides line up with TRBD1. CDR3 length: 15 residues. CDR1 ENHRY and CDR2 SYGVKD come from the germline V gene. The CDR3 loop is CAIRSGQAASYKQYV. The CDR3 DNA reads as TGTGCCATCAGGAGCGGACAGGCCGCCTCCTACAAGCAGTACGTC.